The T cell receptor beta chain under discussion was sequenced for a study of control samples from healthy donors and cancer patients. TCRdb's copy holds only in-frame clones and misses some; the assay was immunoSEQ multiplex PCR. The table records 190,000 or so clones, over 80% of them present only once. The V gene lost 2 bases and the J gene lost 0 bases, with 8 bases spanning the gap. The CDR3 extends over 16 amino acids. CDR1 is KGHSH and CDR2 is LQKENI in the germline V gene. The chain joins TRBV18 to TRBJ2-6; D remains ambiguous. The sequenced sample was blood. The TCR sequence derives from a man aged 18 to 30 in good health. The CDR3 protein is CASSPGSGSGANVLTF. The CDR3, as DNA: TGTGCCAGCTCACCAGGTTCGGGCTCTGGGGCCAACGTCCTGACTTTC. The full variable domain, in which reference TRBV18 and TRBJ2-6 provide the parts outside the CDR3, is NAGVMQNPRHLVRRRGQEARLRCSPMKGHSHVYWYRQLPEEGLKFMVYLQKENIIDESGMPKERFSAEFPKEGPSILRIQQVVRGDSAAYFCASSPGSGSGANVLTFGAGSRLTVL.